The present entry profiles one TCR beta chain with its context. Collection of roughly 9.6 milliliters of peripheral blood was performed for each donor. A second PCR, run for about 7 to 11 cycles, used a sample-barcoded 5' primer plus a J-beta primer mix. MiXCR, run by TCRdb on the 5' RACE reads, gives a single entry per CDR3 protein. The sample has fewer than 1,200,000 distinct CDR3 sequences, approximately 26% seen once. The CDR3 is 13 residues long. With 3 bases removed from V and 0 bases from J, the gap between germline ends came to 8 bases. CDR1 is DFQATT, CDR2 SNEGSKA, per germline (reference sequence). This sample is drawn from a study of blood T cells in healthy people across ages. Another study also made use of these data, one on T cells of mothers and their children. In that study: Samples came from a few healthy Caucasian mothers and their six children. Mothers gave over 10 million TCR beta CDR3 reads each, and children some 3 million each. Mother-child pairs who were related displayed a slightly higher overlap than unrelated pairs, a difference that was non-significant.

J is TRBJ1-1 and V is TRBV20-1; no clear D. Sequenced sample: blood. The source of this sequence is a girl aged 2-10 years in good health. DNA for the CDR3: TGCAGTGCTAGCTTCGCTATGAACACTGAAGCTTTCTTT. It codes for CSASFAMNTEAFF.